These 16 T cell receptor beta chains share one sample of origin, sequenced in a study of glioma-infiltrating T cells after dendritic cell vaccination. Profiled with immunoSEQ multiplex PCR; TCRdb holds only in-frame clones, not every one. The sample holds 20,000 to 25,000 clones, less than 85% seen once. Sequenced here: blood, sampled before dendritic cell vaccination. The origin of the receptors is a human donor with glioblastoma.

The chain combines TRBV10-3 with TRBJ2-1; TRBD2 aligns across 7 bases. This CDR3 is 13 amino acids long. Trimming removed 7 bases from V and 7 bases from J; junction bases left unmatched: 7. CDR1 is ENHRY and CDR2 is SYGVKD in the germline V gene. CDR3 region: CAITGDYHNEQFF. The DNA for the CDR3 is TGTGCCATCACCGGGGACTACCATAATGAGCAGTTCTTC.

The chain joins TRBV5-1 to TRBJ2-5; a weak D match, TRBD2 (5 bases). Germline V gives CDR1 SGHRS, CDR2 YFSETQ. CDR3 size: 12 residues. V lost 2 bases and J 5 bases, leaving 7 bases between the germline ends. CDR3 coding DNA: TGCGCCAGCAGCTTAAGGGAGGAGACCCAGTACTTC. It encodes CASSLREETQYF.

This clone was counted a single time. The genes are TRBV4-1 and TRBJ2-5, with TRBD1 matching 8 bases. The J call may be incorrect, as the DNA end agrees better with TRBJ2-7. Germline lookup yields CDR1 MGHRA and CDR2 YSYEKL. There are 15 residues in the CDR3. In DNA, the CDR3 is TGCGCCAGCAGCCTAAGGCAGGACAGGGCCTACGAGCAGTACTTC. This sequence encodes CASSLRQDRAYEQYF.

This clone was found once. The genes are TRBV11-2 and TRBJ2-7; D is possibly TRBD2 (6 bases). V was pared by 6 bases and J by 2 bases, with 17 bases between. Per germline, CDR1 SGHAT and CDR2 FQNNGV. The CDR3 has 15 amino acids. CDR3: CASSFGRGPTYEQYF. In nucleotides, the CDR3 is TGTGCCAGCAGTTTCGGGCGGGGCCCGACCTACGAGCAGTACTTC.

This clone has just a few counts. This rearrangement joins TRBV6-1 to TRBJ2-2, with 7 bases fitting TRBD2. Germline-derived CDR1 and CDR2 are MNHNS and SASEGT. Trimming removed 4 bases from V and 3 bases from J; junction bases left unmatched: 11. The CDR3 totals 17 residues. The CDR3 is CASSGDSGRTHTGELFF. DNA for the CDR3: TGTGCCAGCAGTGGGGATAGCGGGCGGACTCACACCGGGGAGCTGTTTTTT.

The V and J genes are TRBV5-5 and TRBJ2-1, with 8 nucleotides matching TRBD2. The V segment lost 2 bases and the J segment 7 bases; nucleotides outside the gene matches: 5. CDR1 and CDR2 from the germline V gene are SGHKS and YYEKEE (reference sequence). The CDR3 loop spans 14 amino acids. The CDR3 here is CASSLGLAGNEQFF. The DNA of the CDR3 is TGTGCCAGCAGCTTAGGACTAGCAGGGAATGAGCAGTTCTTC.

This clone was seen only once. This sequence joins TRBV7-2 and TRBJ1-5; TRBD1 agrees at 7 bases. This CDR3 region has 16 residues. V lost 3 bases, J lost 5 bases, and 10 bases stayed unmatched. Germline CDR1 SGHTA, CDR2 FQGNSA. The chain's CDR3 is CASSLYTGTADQPQHF. The CDR3 DNA follows: TGTGCCAGCAGCTTGTACACCGGGACAGCCGATCAGCCCCAGCATTTT.

The chain combines TRBV7-2 with TRBJ1-2; D gene unclear. The germline CDR1 and CDR2 sequences are SGHTA and FQGNSA. The ends were cut back, 1 base at V and 8 bases at J, with 11 bases in the middle. CDR3 length equals 13 residues. This CDR3 reads CASSLDGERGYTF. As DNA, the CDR3 is TGTGCCAGCAGCTTAGACGGGGAGAGAGGCTACACCTTC.

The chain links TRBV27 to TRBJ2-7; 8 nucleotides align to TRBD1. The trim removed 0 bases at V and 5 bases at J, leaving 12 bases unmatched. Germline V gives CDR1 MNHEY, CDR2 SMNVEV (reference sequence). The CDR3 spans 17 residues. CDR3 DNA sequence: TGTGCCAGCAGTTTATCCCGTATGACAGGGGCCATGGACGAGCAGTACTTC. It is translated as CASSLSRMTGAMDEQYF.

Here the CDR3 reads CASSEIPREPGAEAFF. CDR3 in DNA: TGTGCCAGCAGCGAAATCCCCAGGGAACCTGGCGCTGAAGCTTTCTTT. The chain recombines TRBV5-4 with TRBJ1-1, with D maybe TRBD1 (5 bases). The CDR3 consists of 16 residues. From germline, CDR1 is SGHNT and CDR2 YYREEE (reference sequence). Between the trimmed V and J ends, which lost 4 bases and 6 bases, there was a span of 22 bases.

The V and J genes are TRBV6-1 and TRBJ2-3; D may be TRBD1 (5 bases). This CDR3 spans 15 amino acids. In germline, CDR1 is MNHNS, CDR2 SASEGT. V was clipped by 2 bases and J by 4 bases, with 13 bases between them. The DNA for the CDR3 is TGTGCCAGCAGTGAACAAAGGGGAAGGGCAGATACGCAGTATTTT. Translated, it gives CASSEQRGRADTQYF.

V and J are TRBV6-1 and TRBJ1-2, with D unclear. Trimming cost V 6 bases and J 4 bases, with 15 bases left between them. Germline V CDR1 and CDR2: MNHNS, SASEGT. There are 14 residues in the CDR3. CDR3 in DNA: TGTGCCAGCAGAGAACCGGCAGGAGGCTATGGCTACACCTTC. Its protein is CASREPAGGYGYTF.

This chain joins TRBV6-1 and TRBJ2-7; 9 nucleotides agree with TRBD2. J lost 5 bases, V lost 7 bases, and 9 bases had no gene match. The CDR3 contains 14 residues. Germline-derived CDR1 and CDR2 are MNHNS and SASEGT. The CDR3 sequence: CASNIAGEPHEQYF. The CDR3 nucleotides read TGTGCCAGCAATATAGCGGGAGAACCCCACGAGCAGTACTTC.

This chain joins TRBV28 and TRBJ2-3, with TRBD1 matching over 11 bases. CDR1 and CDR2 from the germline V gene are MDHEN and SYDVKM. CDR3 length equals 19 residues. J was trimmed by 3 bases and V by 3 bases; bases with no gene match: 14. The CDR3 protein is CASSFPGQGALEGTDTQYF. DNA of the CDR3: TGTGCCAGCAGTTTCCCCGGACAGGGGGCGTTGGAGGGGACAGATACGCAGTATTTT.

This clone was picked up a small number of times. CDR3: CASSLPTVGTEAFF. DNA of the CDR3: TGTGCCAGCAGCTTACCAACAGTGGGCACTGAAGCTTTCTTT. V gene TRBV7-9 combines with J gene TRBJ1-1, with D unclear. Germline CDR1 and CDR2: SEHNR and FQNEAQ (reference sequence). The CDR3 runs 14 residues. V lost 2 bases and J lost 4, with 11 bases in between.

This clone was observed once. The gene calls are TRBV7-9 and TRBJ1-3; D not resolved. Deletions cut 1 base from V and 1 base from J, with 8 bases between. Looked up from germline, CDR1 is SEHNR and CDR2 is FQNEAQ (reference sequence). The CDR3 is 15 residues long. The CDR3 loop is CASSLGGESGNTIYF. DNA for the CDR3: TGTGCCAGCAGCTTAGGGGGAGAGTCTGGAAACACCATATATTTT. Full variable domain (missing parts from reference TRBV7-9 and TRBJ1-3): DTGVSQNPRHKITKRGQNVTFRCDPISEHNRLYWYRQTLGQGPEFLTYFQNEAQLEKSRLLSDRFSAERPKGSFSTLEIQRTEQGDSAMYLCASSLGGESGNTIYFGEGSWLTVV.